This T cell receptor (beta chain) was documented in a study of blood T cell repertoires in COVID-19. Looking at the study overall: Material from acute and convalescent COVID-19 was sourced from the United States, Italy and Spain.

The CDR3 is made up of 13 amino acids. Germline lookup yields CDR1 GTSNPN and CDR2 SVGIG (reference sequence). The ends were cut back, 4 bases at V and 4 bases at J, with 13 bases in the middle. The assay was immunoSEQ multiplex PCR, and TCRdb's table has in-frame clones only and misses some. The repertoire consists of 180,000 or so clones, with approximately 85% occurring once and the leading ten covering 9.8%. The sequence was obtained from a woman older than 75 with acute or convalescent COVID-19. The rearrangement links TRBV30 to TRBJ2-5; D may be TRBD1 (5 bases). The sample consisted of peripheral blood. The CDR3 DNA reads as TGTGCCTGGACCCCGACAGTAGTAGAGACCCAGTACTTC. Protein product: CAWTPTVVETQYF. The whole variable domain, filled in from reference TRBV30 and TRBJ2-5, reads SQTIHQWPATLVQPVGSPLSLECTVEGTSNPNLYWYRQAAGRGLQLLFYSVGIGQISSEVPQNLSASRPQDRQFILSSKKLLLSDSGFYLCAWTPTVVETQYFGPGTRLLVL.